The 24 T cell receptor beta chains in this list originate from one sample, sequenced in a study of cytomegalovirus exposure and HLA in healthy donors. Use of 60 Vbeta and 13 Jbeta primers characterized the PCR. The data were produced by immunoSEQ multiplex PCR, yet TCRdb's version contains in-frame clones alone and is incomplete. The sample lists some 90,000 clones, around 84% occurring once. What was sequenced was PBMCs. The receptors shown here come from a human donor in good health.

The chain is built from TRBV5-5 and TRBJ1-1; 8 bases map to TRBD1. This CDR3 has 14 residues. Germline V lookup: CDR1 SGHKS, CDR2 YYEKEE (reference sequence). V shed 5 bases and J 10 bases; nucleotides not matched to a gene: 13. The CDR3 here is CASSPPGQAVSAFF. The CDR3 DNA sequence: TGTGCCAGCAGTCCCCCGGGACAGGCAGTTTCAGCTTTCTTT.

J is TRBJ2-7 and V is TRBV4-1; 10 bases are a match to TRBD1. Germline-derived CDR1 and CDR2 are MGHRA and YSYEKL. The CDR3 extends over 14 amino acids. Losses at the gene ends were 1 base for V and 3 bases for J; bases not matched to a gene: 0. The CDR3 loop reads CASSQGDRGYEQYF. The CDR3 nucleotides read TGCGCCAGCAGCCAAGGGGACAGGGGCTACGAGCAGTACTTC.

V and J are TRBV7-9 and TRBJ2-1; tentatively, D is TRBD2 (5 bases). V shed 1 base and J shed 9 bases, with 7 bases lying between them. This CDR3 comprises 12 residues. From germline, CDR1 is SEHNR and CDR2 FQNEAQ (reference sequence). The DNA for the CDR3 is TGTGCCAGCAGCTTAGGAGGGAGTGAGCAGTTCTTC. This encodes CASSLGGSEQFF. The full variable domain, rest sourced from reference TRBV7-9 and TRBJ2-1, is DTGVSQNPRHKITKRGQNVTFRCDPISEHNRLYWYRQTLGQGPEFLTYFQNEAQLEKSRLLSDRFSAERPKGSFSTLEIQRTEQGDSAMYLCASSLGGSEQFFGPGTRLTVL.

This chain connects TRBV5-1 to TRBJ2-7; D is perhaps TRBD1 (6 bases). The CDR3 is 13 amino acids. V was clipped by 4 bases and J by 5 bases, with 13 bases between them. Germline assignment: CDR1 SGHRS and CDR2 YFSETQ. CDR3 loop: CASSPDRSNEQYF. CDR3 nucleotides: TGCGCCAGCAGCCCGGACAGATCTAACGAGCAGTACTTC.

The chain combines TRBV7-3 with TRBJ2-1; D might be TRBD1 (5 bases). The CDR3 extends over 14 amino acids. V gave up 0 bases and J gave up 4 bases, with 7 bases separating them. Germline values: CDR1 SGHTA, CDR2 FQGTGA. The CDR3: CASSLTQDYNEQFF. The CDR3 region has the DNA TGTGCCAGCAGCTTAACACAGGATTACAATGAGCAGTTCTTC.

The chain links TRBV5-4 to TRBJ2-3, with D maybe TRBD2 (7 bases). Trimming took 0 bases from V and 1 from J, leaving 12 bases between them. Germline CDR1 reads SGHNT; CDR2 reads YYREEE (reference sequence). The CDR3 spans 16 residues. The CDR3: CASSLGTGGGTDTQYF. The CDR3 region has the DNA TGTGCCAGCAGCTTGGGTACGGGGGGCGGCACAGATACGCAGTATTTT.

CDR3 amino acids: CASSRQGGTAFF. The CDR3 DNA sequence: TGTGCCAGCAGCAGACAGGGGGGAACAGCTTTCTTT. The chain combines TRBV7-8 with TRBJ1-1, with TRBD1 identical over 9 bases. CDR3 size: 12 residues. Germline V CDR1 and CDR2: SGHVS, FQNEAQ. V trimming: 5 bases; J trimming: 10 bases; junction bases outside the gene matches: 5.

J is TRBJ1-1 and V is TRBV6-5; 7 nucleotides match TRBD1. The CDR3 is 13 residues long. Germline lookup yields CDR1 MNHEY and CDR2 SVGAGI. V lost 6 bases to trimming and J lost 5 bases; unmatched junction nucleotides: 6. The CDR3 DNA is TGTGCCAGCAGACCATTGACAGGGACTGAAGCTTTCTTT. This sequence encodes CASRPLTGTEAFF.

This clone was picked up one time. CDR3 sequence reads: CASSLAPYEEVYGYTF. As DNA, the CDR3 is TGTGCCAGCAGCTTGGCCCCTTATGAGGAGGTCTATGGCTACACCTTC. This sequence joins TRBV5-6 and TRBJ1-2; D is unclear. V was trimmed by 0 bases and J by 4 bases, leaving 16 bases between them. CDR3 length equals 16 residues. From germline, CDR1 is SGHDT and CDR2 YYEEEE.

The rearrangement links TRBV7-2 to TRBJ2-3, with 8 bases identical to TRBD2. This CDR3 comprises 15 residues. Germline assignment: CDR1 SGHTA and CDR2 FQGNSA. After removal of 2 bases from V and 5 bases from J, the junction contained 6 bases not matched to a gene. CDR3 DNA sequence: TGTGCCAGCAGCTTAACTGGTCTAGCGGGAGATACGCAGTATTTT. Protein product: CASSLTGLAGDTQYF. Variable domain in full (rest from reference TRBV7-2 and TRBJ2-3): GAGVSQSPSNKVTEKGKDVELRCDPISGHTALYWYRQSLGQGLEFLIYFQGNSAPDKSGLPSDRFSAERTGGSVSTLTIQRTQQEDSAVYLCASSLTGLAGDTQYFGPGTRLTVL.

The gene calls are TRBV2 and TRBJ1-2; D uncertain. The CDR3 is 15 residues long. The V end lost 1 base, the J end lost 3 bases, and 12 bases lay between the germline ends. Germline assignment: CDR1 SNHLY and CDR2 FYNNEI. CDR3 in DNA: TGTGCCAGCAGTGAAGGGAGGGCTTTGGACTATGGCTACACCTTC. It yields the protein CASSEGRALDYGYTF. Using reference TRBV2 and TRBJ1-2 for the parts outside the CDR3, the full variable domain is EPEVTQTPSHQVTQMGQEVILRCVPISNHLYFYWYRQILGQKVEFLVSFYNNEISEKSEIFDDQFSVERPDGSNFTLKIRSTKLEDSAMYFCASSEGRALDYGYTFGSGTRLTVV.

This chain joins TRBV6-6 and TRBJ1-2; the D gene is possibly TRBD1 (5 bases). The V gene lost 5 bases and the J gene lost 3 bases, with 19 bases spanning the gap. The CDR3 contains 16 residues. Germline CDR1 is MNHNY and CDR2 is SVGAGI (reference sequence). The CDR3 protein is CASSRAREVGDYGYTF. In DNA, the CDR3 is TGTGCCAGCAGTCGGGCCAGGGAGGTAGGGGACTATGGCTACACCTTC.

This chain links TRBV4-3 with TRBJ1-2; D might be TRBD1 (6 bases). Trimming pared 0 bases from V and 3 bases from J, leaving 8 bases between. Germline V gives CDR1 LGHNA, CDR2 YSLEER. The CDR3 spans 14 residues. The CDR3 bases are TGCGCCAGCAGCCAAGAACAGGGCGACTATGGCTACACCTTC. Protein product: CASSQEQGDYGYTF.

The chain is built from TRBV2 and TRBJ2-2; D is unresolved. This CDR3 has 12 amino acids. Trimming stripped 4 bases from V and 5 bases from J, with 5 bases between. Looked up from germline, CDR1 is SNHLY and CDR2 is FYNNEI. Written as DNA, the CDR3 is TGTGCCAGCAGTGGACTTACCGGGGAGCTGTTTTTT. Translation: CASSGLTGELFF.

The chain has TRBV5-1 and TRBJ2-3, with 9 bases lining up with TRBD1. V lost 4 bases and J lost 1; bases outside the gene matches: 4. Germline V lookup: CDR1 SGHRS, CDR2 YFSETQ. The CDR3 is 15 residues long. The CDR3: CASSTRDRGTDTQYF. Written as DNA, the CDR3 is TGCGCCAGCAGCACCCGGGACAGGGGCACAGATACGCAGTATTTT. Filled out from reference TRBV5-1 and TRBJ2-3, the complete variable domain reads KAGVTQTPRYLIKTRGQQVTLSCSPISGHRSVSWYQQTPGQGLQFLFEYFSETQRNKGNFPGRFSGRQFSNSRSEMNVSTLELGDSALYLCASSTRDRGTDTQYFGPGTRLTVL.

With respect to this clone: The sample contains more than one DNA sequence encoding this CDR3. The gene calls are TRBV7-2 and TRBJ2-7; D is undetermined. Germline CDR1 is SGHTA and CDR2 is FQGNSA. V was trimmed by 3 bases and J by 4 bases, leaving 7 bases between them. CDR3 length: 12 residues. The CDR3 DNA follows: TGTGCCAGCAGCTTCTCGGGTTACGAGCAGTACTTC. Protein product: CASSFSGYEQYF.

This clone occurred once. The CDR3 DNA follows: TGTGCCAGTTGCCTAGCGGGGGGCCGGTGGGATACGCAGTATTTT. Amino acids: CASCLAGGRWDTQYF. The chain is built from TRBV2 and TRBJ2-3; TRBD2 matches 11 bases. The CDR3 is 15 amino acids. Germline trimming cut 9 bases from V and 6 bases from J; bases unmatched to any gene: 11. CDR1 and CDR2 from the germline V gene are SNHLY and FYNNEI.

This rearrangement joins TRBV19 to TRBJ2-5; D ambiguous. The germline V and J ends were trimmed by 2 bases and 2 bases, with 9 bases remaining between them. Germline V gene data show CDR1 as LNHDA and CDR2 as SQIVND (reference sequence). This CDR3 has 14 amino acids. The DNA for the CDR3 is TGTGCCAGTAGTATATCCGGGTTACAAGAGACCCAGTACTTC. It encodes CASSISGLQETQYF. Full variable domain (remainder filled in from reference TRBV19 and TRBJ2-5): DGGITQSPKYLFRKEGQNVTLSCEQNLNHDAMYWYRQDPGQGLRLIYYSQIVNDFQKGDIAEGYSVSREKKESFPLTVTSAQKNPTAFYLCASSISGLQETQYFGPGTRLLVL.

This chain links TRBV2 with TRBJ1-5; D may be TRBD1 (6 bases). This CDR3 spans 11 amino acids. Trimming stripped 6 bases from V and 12 bases from J, with 12 bases between. Looked up from germline, CDR1 is SNHLY and CDR2 is FYNNEI. CDR3 in DNA: TGTGCCAGCAGCACAGAGGGGGACCAGCATTTT. It translates to CASSTEGDQHF.

The rearrangement uses TRBV19 and TRBJ2-6; 8 nucleotides match TRBD1. CDR1 and CDR2 (germline): LNHDA, SQIVND (reference sequence). CDR3 length equals 18 residues. Germline trimming cut 6 bases from V and 3 bases from J; bases unmatched to any gene: 13. CDR3 sequence: CASRSGRQGALGANVLTF. The CDR3 coding sequence is TGTGCCAGTAGATCCGGGCGGCAGGGGGCGCTTGGGGCCAACGTCCTGACTTTC.

The chain carries TRBV11-3 and TRBJ2-1; D is ambiguous. Per the germline V gene, CDR1 is SGHNT and CDR2 is YENEEA. Trimming shortened V by 5 bases and J by 8 bases, and 10 bases separated the two germline ends. The CDR3 length is 12 residues. CDR3: CASSGPTHEQFF. The CDR3 DNA follows: TGTGCCAGCAGCGGCCCCACGCATGAGCAGTTCTTC. Complete variable domain (other parts from reference TRBV11-3 and TRBJ2-1): EAGVVQSPRYKIIEKKQPVAFWCNPISGHNTLYWYLQNLGQGPELLIRYENEEAVDDSQLPKDRFSAERLKGVDSTLKIQPAELGDSAVYLCASSGPTHEQFFGPGTRLTVL.

This rearrangement joins TRBV19 to TRBJ1-4; D call uncertain. Germline CDR1 and CDR2: LNHDA and SQIVND (reference sequence). The germline V and J ends were trimmed by 3 bases and 8 bases, with 19 bases remaining between them. CDR3 size: 16 residues. The CDR3: CASSMGARRAGEKLFF. CDR3 in DNA: TGTGCCAGTAGTATGGGAGCTCGGAGGGCGGGAGAAAAACTGTTTTTT.

This clone came up once. An end of the junction does not agree with germline; a read error may underlie this. V gene TRBV5-1 combines with J gene TRBJ2-7; 7 bases align to TRBD2. The length of the CDR3 is 14 residues. The germline CDR1 and CDR2 sequences are SGHRS and YFSETQ. As DNA, the CDR3 is TGCGCCAGCACCGGCGGGGGTTCCTCCGACGAGCAGTACTTC. Translating gives CASTGGGSSDEQYF.

Turning to this clone: The same CDR3 can be traced to other DNA sequences in this sample. The chain uses TRBV5-4 and TRBJ1-2; 7 bases are a match to TRBD1. Germline CDR1 SGHNT, CDR2 YYREEE (reference sequence). The length of the CDR3 is 13 residues. The ends lost 4 bases at V and 2 bases at J; junction bases unmatched: 2. CDR3 bases: TGTGCCAGCAGCCTGGGACAGAACTATGGCTACACCTTC. Protein: CASSLGQNYGYTF.